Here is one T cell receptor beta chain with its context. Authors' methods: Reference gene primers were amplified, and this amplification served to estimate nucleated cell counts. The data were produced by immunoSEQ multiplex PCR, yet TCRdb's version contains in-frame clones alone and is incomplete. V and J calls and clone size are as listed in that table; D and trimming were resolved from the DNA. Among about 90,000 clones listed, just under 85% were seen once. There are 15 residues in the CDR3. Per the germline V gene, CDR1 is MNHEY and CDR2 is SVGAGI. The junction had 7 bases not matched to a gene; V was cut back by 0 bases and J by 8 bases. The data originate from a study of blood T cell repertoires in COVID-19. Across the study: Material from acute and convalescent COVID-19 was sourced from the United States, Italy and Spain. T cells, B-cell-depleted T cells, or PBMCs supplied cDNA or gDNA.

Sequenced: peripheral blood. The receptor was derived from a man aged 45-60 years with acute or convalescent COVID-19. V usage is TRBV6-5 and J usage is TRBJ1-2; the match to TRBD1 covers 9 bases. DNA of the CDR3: TGTGCCAGCAGTTACTCGCGACAGGGGGTAAGCGGCTACACCTTC. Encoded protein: CASSYSRQGVSGYTF.